This T cell receptor beta chain appears in the sequencing data of a study of early T cells in non-severe SARS-CoV-2 infection. Findings and caveats of the study: VDJdb-based matching was biased toward anti-spike CD8 responses and missed private and CD4 specificities.

This clonotype was seen ten or more times. Its antigen is unknown. TCRdb reprocessed the 5' RACE reads with MiXCR, giving one entry per CDR3 protein. The sample holds tens of thousands of distinct CDR3 sequences, 6% to 8.5% seen once. This TCR derives from an adult who was a healthcare worker with PCR-confirmed SARS-CoV-2 infection or an uninfected control (not recorded which). Sequenced: whole blood.

CDR3 protein: CASSYRESQETQYF. The DNA for the CDR3 is TGTGCCAGCAGTTATCGGGAATCTCAAGAGACCCAGTACTTC. The V call is TRBV6-6, the J call TRBJ2-5; TRBD2 might be the D (5 bases). Germline-derived CDR1 and CDR2 are MNHNY and SVGAGI (reference sequence). The germline V and J ends were trimmed by 3 bases and 2 bases, with 10 bases remaining between them. There are 14 residues in the CDR3.